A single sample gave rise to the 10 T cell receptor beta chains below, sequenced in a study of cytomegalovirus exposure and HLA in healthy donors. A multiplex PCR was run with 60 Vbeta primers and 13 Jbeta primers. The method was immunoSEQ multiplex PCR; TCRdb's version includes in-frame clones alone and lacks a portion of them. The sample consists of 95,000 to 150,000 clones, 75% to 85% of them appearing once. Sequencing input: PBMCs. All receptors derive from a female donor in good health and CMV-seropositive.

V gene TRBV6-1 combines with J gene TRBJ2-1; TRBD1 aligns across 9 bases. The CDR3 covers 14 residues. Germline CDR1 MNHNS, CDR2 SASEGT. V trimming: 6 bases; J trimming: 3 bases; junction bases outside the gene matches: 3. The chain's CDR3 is CASSSGQGYNEQFF. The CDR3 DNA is TGTGCCAGCAGCTCGGGACAGGGCTACAATGAGCAGTTCTTC.

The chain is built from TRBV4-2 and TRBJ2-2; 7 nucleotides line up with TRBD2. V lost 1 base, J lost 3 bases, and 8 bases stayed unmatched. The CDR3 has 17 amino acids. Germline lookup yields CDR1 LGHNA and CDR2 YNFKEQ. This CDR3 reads CASSQGWSRGDTGELFF. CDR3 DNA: TGTGCCAGCAGCCAAGGCTGGAGTCGGGGGGACACCGGGGAGCTGTTTTTT.

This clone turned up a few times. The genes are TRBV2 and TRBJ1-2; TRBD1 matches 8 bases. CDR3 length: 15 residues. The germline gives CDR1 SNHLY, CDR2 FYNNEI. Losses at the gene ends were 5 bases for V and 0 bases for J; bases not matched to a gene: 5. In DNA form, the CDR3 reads TGTGCCAGCAGTCCCGACAGGGGAGCTAACTATGGCTACACCTTC. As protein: CASSPDRGANYGYTF.

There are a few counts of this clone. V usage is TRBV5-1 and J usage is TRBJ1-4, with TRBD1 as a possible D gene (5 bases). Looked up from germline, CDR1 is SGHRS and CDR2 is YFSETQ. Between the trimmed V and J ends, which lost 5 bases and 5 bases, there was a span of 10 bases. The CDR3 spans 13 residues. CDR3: CASSGGVNEKLFF. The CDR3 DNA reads TGCGCCAGCAGTGGGGGGGTCAATGAAAAACTGTTTTTT.

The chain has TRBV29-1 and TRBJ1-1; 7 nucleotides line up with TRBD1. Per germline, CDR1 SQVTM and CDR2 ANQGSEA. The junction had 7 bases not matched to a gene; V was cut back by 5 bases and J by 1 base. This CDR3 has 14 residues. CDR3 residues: CSVKADRTNTEAFF. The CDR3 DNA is TGCAGCGTTAAGGCGGACAGGACGAACACTGAAGCTTTCTTT.

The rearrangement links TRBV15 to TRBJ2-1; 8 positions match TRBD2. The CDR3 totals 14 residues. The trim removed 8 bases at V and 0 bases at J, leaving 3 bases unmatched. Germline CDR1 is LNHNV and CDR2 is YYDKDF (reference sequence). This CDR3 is CATWSGGSYNEQFF. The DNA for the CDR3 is TGTGCCACCTGGAGCGGGGGCTCCTACAATGAGCAGTTCTTC.

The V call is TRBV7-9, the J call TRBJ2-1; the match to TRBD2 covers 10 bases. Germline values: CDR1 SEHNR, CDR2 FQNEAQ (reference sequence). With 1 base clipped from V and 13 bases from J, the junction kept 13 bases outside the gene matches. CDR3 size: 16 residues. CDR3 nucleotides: TGTGCCAGCAGCTTAGGGGGGGCTAGCGGGGGCCGAGAACAGTTCTTC. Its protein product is CASSLGGASGGREQFF.

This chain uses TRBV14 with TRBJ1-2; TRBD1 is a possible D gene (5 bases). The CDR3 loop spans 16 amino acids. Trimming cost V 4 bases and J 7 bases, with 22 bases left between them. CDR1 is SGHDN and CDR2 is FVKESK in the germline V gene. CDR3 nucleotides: TGTGCCAGCAGCCCCTCTTACAGGTCCGGGGGAATTGGCTACACCTTC. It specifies CASSPSYRSGGIGYTF.

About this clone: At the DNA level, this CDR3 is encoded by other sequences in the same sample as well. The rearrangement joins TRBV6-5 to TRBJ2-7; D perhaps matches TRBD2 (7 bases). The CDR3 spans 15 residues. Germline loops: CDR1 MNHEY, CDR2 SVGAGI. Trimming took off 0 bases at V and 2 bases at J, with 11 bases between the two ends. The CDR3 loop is CASSYSGGQAYEQYF. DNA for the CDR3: TGTGCCAGCAGTTACTCCGGGGGGCAGGCCTACGAGCAGTACTTC.

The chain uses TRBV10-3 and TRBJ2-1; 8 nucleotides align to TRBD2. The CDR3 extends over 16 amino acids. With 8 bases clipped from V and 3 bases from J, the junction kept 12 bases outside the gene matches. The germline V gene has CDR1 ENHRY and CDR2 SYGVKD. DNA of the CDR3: TGTGCCATCGAGGAAGGTTCGGGGGGGAGCTACAATGAGCAGTTCTTC. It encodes CAIEEGSGGSYNEQFF.